These 15 T cell receptor beta chains came from one sample sequenced in a study of regulatory T cells in long-lasting Graves disease. Building of the TCR beta libraries involved iRepertoire HTBI primers and Arm-PCR of CDR3 regions. Each CDR3 protein is one row after TCRdb ran MiXCR on the multiplex PCR reads. The sample shows roughly 560,000 distinct CDR3 sequences, 12% of them seen only once. Time point denoted: newly diagnosed GD, antithyroid drugs for less than 3 months. After RNA was extracted from PBMCs, the TCR library was made from it. The same sample was also used in a study of T cells in Graves' hyperthyroidism and ophthalmopathy.

The specimen comprised peripheral blood mononuclear cells (PBMCs), sampled at new diagnosis, from a patient treated with antithyroid drugs. These receptors were taken from a woman under 40 with Graves disease.

This clonotype was recorded once. Being one base from a much bigger clone, this may be a read error. V is TRBV10-3 and J is TRBJ2-7, with 7 bases identical to TRBD2. From germline, CDR1 is ENHRY and CDR2 SYGVKD. This CDR3 region has 16 residues. CDR3 in DNA: TGTGCCATCAGTGAGACCTTCCGGGACTATAACTACGAGCGGTACTTC. It encodes CAISETFRDYNYERYF.

This clonotype was observed a few times. J is TRBJ2-7 and V is TRBV20-1, with 9 bases that match TRBD2. CDR3 length: 14 residues. The germline CDR1 and CDR2 sequences are DFQATT and SNEGSKA (reference sequence). The CDR3 protein is CSLRSASGNYEQYF. The DNA for the CDR3 is TGCAGCCTAAGGTCGGCTAGCGGGAACTACGAGCAGTACTTC.

Only a few counts were recorded for this clonotype. This could be a read error, since a much larger clone is one nucleotide away. The chain has TRBV2 and TRBJ2-1, with TRBD2 matching over 7 bases. The germline CDR1 and CDR2 sequences are SNHLY and FYNNEI. With V trimmed by 6 bases and J by 6 bases, 11 bases remained unmatched. CDR3 length: 15 residues. The CDR3 loop reads CASSDWTRSSNEQFF. DNA of the CDR3: TGTGCCAGCAGCGACTGGACTAGGTCTAGCAATGAGCAGTTCTTC.

Concerning this clonotype: At one end the junction does not follow the germline gene, possibly because of a read error. The chain has TRBV10-3 and TRBJ1-5; D call uncertain. From germline, CDR1 is ENHRY and CDR2 SYGVKD. CDR3 length: 17 amino acids. In DNA, the CDR3 is TGTGCCAGCAGTGCGGGGAGCCTCTCAGGTGGCAATCAGCCCCAGCATTTT. It yields the protein CASSAGSLSGGNQPQHF.

This chain uses TRBV5-5 with TRBJ2-7; TRBD1 might be the D (5 bases). The V gene's germline CDR1 is SGHKS and CDR2 YYEKEE (reference sequence). The V and J ends lost 0 bases and 6 bases respectively, with 10 bases between them. The CDR3 extends over 13 amino acids. The CDR3 DNA reads TGTGCCAGCAGCTTGGGGACACTCTCCGAGCAGTACTTC. Its translation is CASSLGTLSEQYF.

This clonotype has at least ten counts. CDR3 sequence reads: CSARASGSLGTQYF. The CDR3 nucleotides read TGCAGTGCTAGGGCTAGCGGGTCCTTGGGGACCCAGTACTTC. This chain uses TRBV20-1 with TRBJ2-5; 8 nucleotides align to TRBD2. CDR1 and CDR2 (germline): DFQATT, SNEGSKA (reference sequence). CDR3 length: 14 amino acids. Unmatched junction bases numbered 10, after V lost 3 bases and J lost 7 bases.

The chain employs TRBV2 and TRBJ1-1; 8 bases line up with TRBD1. CDR1 is SNHLY, CDR2 FYNNEI, per germline. The V gene end was trimmed by 6 bases and the J gene end by 8 bases; junction bases not matched to a gene: 2. The CDR3 length is 11 residues. The CDR3 DNA sequence: TGTGCCAGCAGCCGGGACAGGGAAGCTTTCTTT. Residues: CASSRDREAFF.

This clonotype has a count of ten or more. The rearrangement links TRBV7-9 to TRBJ2-1; TRBD2 aligns across 9 bases. The CDR3 spans 15 residues. V lost 3 bases, J lost 6 bases, and 6 bases stayed unmatched. The germline V gene encodes CDR1 SEHNR and CDR2 FQNEAQ (reference sequence). CDR3 protein: CASSFGGRALNEQFF. DNA of the CDR3: TGTGCCAGCAGCTTTGGCGGGAGGGCCCTCAATGAGCAGTTCTTC.

For this clonotype: One end of the junction varies from germline; a read error may be responsible. The chain combines TRBV28 with TRBJ1-5; TRBD1 matches at 7 bases. The CDR3 runs to 14 residues. Germline V gene data show CDR1 as MDHEN and CDR2 as SYDVKM. The CDR3 region is CANSGTEGYQPQHF. CDR3 nucleotide sequence: TGTGCCAACAGTGGGACAGAAGGATATCAGCCCCAGCATTTT.

This clonotype was counted between two and nine times. The V and J genes are TRBV6-1 and TRBJ1-5, with a possible D match to TRBD1 (5 bases). The CDR3 extends over 14 amino acids. Germline lookup yields CDR1 MNHNS and CDR2 SASEGT. V was shortened by 8 bases and J by 1 base, with 12 bases between the two germline ends. The CDR3 region is CASGGGSSNQPQHF. CDR3 in DNA: TGTGCCAGCGGGGGGGGTTCGAGCAATCAGCCCCAGCATTTT.

This clonotype has a count of ten or more. The V gene is TRBV12-3 or TRBV12-4, the J gene TRBJ2-1; 9 bases match TRBD2. This CDR3 has 15 residues. The J segment lost 4 bases and the V segment lost 4 bases, leaving 5 bases of the junction unmatched. The CDR3 loop is CASSWRLADYNEQFF. DNA of the CDR3: TGTGCCAGCAGTTGGAGACTAGCGGATTACAATGAGCAGTTCTTC.

In regard to this clonotype: A read error may explain this, as a much larger clone is one base away. The genes are TRBV2 and TRBJ1-5; no firm D call. The ends were cut back, 1 base at V and 5 bases at J, with 9 bases in the middle. From germline, CDR1 is SNHLY and CDR2 FYNNEI. This CDR3 is built from 14 residues. This chain's CDR3 is CASSEVTGDQPQHF. The CDR3 nucleotides read TGTGCCAGCAGTGAAGTGACTGGGGATCAGCCCCAGCATTTT.

This clonotype was seen only a few times. The J gene is TRBJ1-6, the V gene TRBV6-9; D is undetermined. The germline CDR1 and CDR2 sequences are MNHGY and SVAAGI. Trimming shortened V by 3 bases and J by 0 bases, and 6 bases separated the two germline ends. The CDR3 spans 15 residues. The CDR3 sequence: CASSYFSSYNSPLHF. The CDR3 nucleotides are TGTGCCAGCAGTTACTTCAGCTCCTATAATTCACCCCTCCACTTT.

This clonotype was detected many times. The gene calls are TRBV12-3 or TRBV12-4 and TRBJ2-1, with TRBD1 matching over 8 bases. The J segment lost 4 bases and the V segment lost 6 bases, leaving 8 bases of the junction unmatched. This CDR3 is built from 15 residues. CDR3 coding DNA: TGTGCCAGCAGCCCCCGGGACAGGTTTTACAATGAGCAGTTCTTC. This sequence encodes CASSPRDRFYNEQFF.

This clonotype showed up just a few times. The chain uses TRBV7-2 and TRBJ1-1; 8 bases are a match to TRBD1. The V segment lost 5 bases and the J segment 1 base; nucleotides outside the gene matches: 12. The CDR3 runs 17 residues. Looked up from germline, CDR1 is SGHTA and CDR2 is FQGNSA. The CDR3, as DNA: TGTGCCAGCAGCCCAGGGACAGGCTCTCTCAGGAACACTGAAGCTTTCTTT. It is translated as CASSPGTGSLRNTEAFF.